This T cell receptor beta chain appears in the sequencing data of a study of CD8+ T cells in alopecia areata. Overall study context: Tofacitinib exposure lasted 6 to 18 months, followed by 6 months off drug.

Treatment described: oral pan-JAK inhibitor, 5-10 mg twice daily. Collected material from alopecia areata patients comprised lesional scalp punch biopsies and peripheral blood. As to this clone: The antigen is undetermined.

RNA extraction was followed by reverse transcription into cDNA, which acted as the sequencing template. Sequencing was performed with immunoSEQ multiplex PCR; in TCRdb, only in-frame clones are kept and a portion is missing. The data hold 200,000 to 250,000 clones, with roughly 56% observed a single time. Study observations and caveats: For patients receiving tofacitinib, scalp clonality and expanded CD8+ clones among the top 100 significantly decreased.

The sample was CD4+ T cells sorted from blood, taken at week 4, from a patient treated with tofacitinib. The origin of this receptor is a human donor with alopecia areata.

The CDR3 bases are TGTGCCAGCAGCCTGACTAGCGGGGCTAGCACAGATACGCAGTATTTT. Its translation is CASSLTSGASTDTQYF. The chain combines TRBV7-2 with TRBJ2-3; 11 positions agree with TRBD2. Germline lookup yields CDR1 SGHTA and CDR2 FQGNSA. With 5 bases clipped from V and 0 bases from J, the junction kept 4 bases outside the gene matches. The CDR3 runs to 16 residues.